Below, 22 T cell receptor beta chains from the same sample are listed, as sequenced in a study of cytomegalovirus exposure and HLA in healthy donors (dated by TCRdb to 2016 to 2017). Libraries were made using the immunoSEQ multiplex PCR assay. For the multiplex PCR, a mixture combining 60 forward primers for TCR Vbeta segments and 13 reverse primers for TCR Jbeta segments was used. This immuneACCESS table, as held by TCRdb, lists in-frame sequences with V and J called but not all clones. Of the missing ones, under half trace to an unresolved V gene in checked studies; the others have no known cause. The sample contains approximately 68,000 clones, about 68% of them found a single time. The ten largest clones represent around 7% of the sample. Sequencing was done on a sample of PBMCs. The receptor set was obtained from a woman in her twenties or thirties in good health and CMV-seropositive.

The chain links TRBV27 to TRBJ1-2; TRBD1 matches at 8 bases. Germline trimming cut 4 bases from V and 4 bases from J; bases unmatched to any gene: 2. The CDR3 is 13 amino acids. Germline V gene data show CDR1 as MNHEY and CDR2 as SMNVEV (reference sequence). The CDR3 reads CASSYGTGYGYTF. In DNA form, the CDR3 reads TGTGCCAGCAGTTACGGGACAGGCTATGGCTACACCTTC.

The gene calls are TRBV23-1 and TRBJ2-7; 7 bases align to TRBD2. TRBV23-1 is classed as an ORF, of uncertain function. J was trimmed by 0 bases and V by 0 bases; bases with no gene match: 2. The CDR3 is 15 amino acids. The CDR3 nucleotides read TGCGCCAGCAGTCAATCGGGGGGGAACTCCTACGAGCAGTACTTC. It translates to CASSQSGGNSYEQYF.

The chain has TRBV7-9 and TRBJ2-1; D perhaps matches TRBD2 (5 bases). V lost 5 bases and J lost 2, with 10 bases in between. CDR1 is SEHNR and CDR2 is FQNEAQ in the germline V gene (reference sequence). The CDR3 covers 14 residues. The CDR3, as DNA: TGTGCCAGCAGCCACACTAGTCCCTACAATGAGCAGTTCTTC. It encodes CASSHTSPYNEQFF. Together with reference TRBV7-9 and TRBJ2-1, the CDR3 gives the full variable domain: DTGVSQNPRHKITKRGQNVTFRCDPISEHNRLYWYRQTLGQGPEFLTYFQNEAQLEKSRLLSDRFSAERPKGSFSTLEIQRTEQGDSAMYLCASSHTSPYNEQFFGPGTRLTVL.

Details on this clone: Without the conserved terminal phenylalanine or tryptophan, this CDR3 likely stems from a read error. The DNA is omitted, as the CDR3 cannot be located on it reliably, and the CDR3 follows TCRdb's listing. The chain combines TRBV28 with TRBJ2-7; TRBD2, the table's D call, was not compared with the DNA. The V gene's germline CDR1 is MDHEN and CDR2 SYDVKM. The CDR3 spans 8 amino acids, including both terminal residues. The CDR3 loop reads CATQMGGS.

The chain links TRBV7-2 to TRBJ2-7; D unresolved. V was shortened by 1 base and J by 6 bases, with 4 bases between the two germline ends. The CDR3 spans 11 residues. Germline CDR1 and CDR2: SGHTA and FQGNSA. The CDR3 DNA sequence: TGTGCCAGCAGCTTAGAGCTCGAGCAGTACTTC. Encoded protein: CASSLELEQYF.

This chain links TRBV5-1 with TRBJ2-7, with D possibly TRBD2 on 6 matching bases. Deletions cut 4 bases from V and 6 bases from J, with 23 bases between. From germline, CDR1 is SGHRS and CDR2 YFSETQ. The CDR3 runs 16 residues. CDR3 coding DNA: TGCGCCAGCAGCCCGGGAGTACTGACCGCGGGCGGCGAGCAGTACTTC. It is translated as CASSPGVLTAGGEQYF.

The rearrangement uses TRBV11-3 and TRBJ2-1; 7 positions match TRBD2. V dropped 4 bases and J dropped 7; count of bases not matched to a gene: 10. The V gene's germline CDR1 is SGHNT and CDR2 YENEEA. The CDR3 is 15 amino acids. The CDR3 is CASSWGGEAGNEQFF. The CDR3, as DNA: TGTGCCAGCAGCTGGGGGGGGGAGGCAGGGAATGAGCAGTTCTTC.

The chain joins TRBV19 to TRBJ2-6, with 11 bases lining up with TRBD2. Germline V gene sequence: CDR1 LNHDA, CDR2 SQIVND (reference sequence). CDR3 size: 19 residues. The J segment lost 4 bases and the V segment lost 3 bases, leaving 11 bases of the junction unmatched. The chain's CDR3 is CASSIPSSGRALGANVLTF. CDR3 coding DNA: TGTGCCAGTAGTATCCCTAGTAGCGGGAGGGCGTTAGGGGCCAACGTCCTGACTTTC.

This chain links TRBV5-1 with TRBJ2-3; D gene uncertain. V lost 5 bases and J lost 0, with 16 bases in between. The CDR3 extends over 16 amino acids. Germline CDR1 reads SGHRS; CDR2 reads YFSETQ. The CDR3 here is CASSSGHTLSTDTQYF. The CDR3 region has the DNA TGCGCCAGCAGTTCGGGTCATACCCTTAGCACAGATACGCAGTATTTT.

This clone was observed once. The gene calls are TRBV6-1 and TRBJ1-1, with 7 bases matching TRBD1. Germline CDR1 and CDR2: MNHNS and SASEGT. With 4 bases clipped from V and 7 bases from J, the junction kept 9 bases outside the gene matches. The CDR3 spans 14 residues. The CDR3: CASSASGGDSEAFF. The CDR3 DNA follows: TGTGCCAGCAGTGCATCGGGGGGGGACAGTGAAGCTTTCTTT.

The chain links TRBV6-1 to TRBJ2-1, with TRBD2 identical over 10 bases. Germline V gene data show CDR1 as MNHNS and CDR2 as SASEGT. The CDR3 is 14 residues long. The trim removed 5 bases at V and 6 bases at J, leaving 4 bases unmatched. The DNA of the CDR3 is TGTGCCAGCAGTCAGCGGGAGGGAATCAATGAGCAGTTCTTC. Amino acid sequence: CASSQREGINEQFF.

This sequence joins TRBV9 and TRBJ2-5; 9 bases align to TRBD2. The germline gives CDR1 SGDLS, CDR2 YYNGEE. V dropped 0 bases and J dropped 4; count of bases not matched to a gene: 7. This CDR3 spans 16 amino acids. The CDR3 DNA reads as TGTGCCAGCAGCGTAGCTGGGACTAGCTTAGGAGAGACCCAGTACTTC. Amino acids: CASSVAGTSLGETQYF.

The rearrangement joins TRBV6-5 to TRBJ1-2, with 9 bases that match TRBD1. The CDR3 length is 15 residues. V was pared by 0 bases and J by 7 bases, with 6 bases of the junction left unmatched. Germline V gene lookup returns CDR1 MNHEY and CDR2 SVGAGI. Written as DNA, the CDR3 is TGTGCCAGCAGTTACTCGACAGGGGGATTGGTTGGCTACACCTTC. Amino acid sequence: CASSYSTGGLVGYTF.

The count of this clone is one. The chain combines TRBV9 with TRBJ2-5; D call uncertain. The CDR3 runs to 16 residues. Per the germline V gene, CDR1 is SGDLS and CDR2 is YYNGEE. V lost 3 bases to trimming and J lost 5 bases, with 20 bases between them. The chain's CDR3 is CASSALKTPGRETQYF. The CDR3, as DNA: TGTGCCAGCAGCGCCCTAAAGACCCCGGGTAGGGAGACCCAGTACTTC.

This chain connects TRBV7-2 to TRBJ1-1; TRBD1 is a possible D gene (6 bases). Trimming left V 2 bases short and J 0 bases short, with 13 bases between. CDR3 length: 16 residues. In germline, CDR1 is SGHTA, CDR2 FQGNSA. The chain's CDR3 is CASSLTAGVMNTEAFF. The CDR3 DNA reads as TGTGCCAGCAGCTTAACGGCAGGGGTGATGAACACTGAAGCTTTCTTT.

The rearrangement uses TRBV11-3 and TRBJ1-1; D might be TRBD1 (5 bases). Germline loops: CDR1 SGHNT, CDR2 YENEEA. CDR3 size: 16 residues. The V end was cut by 5 bases, the J end by 1 base, with 17 bases between. CDR3 bases: TGTGCCAGCAGCGCCCAAATCAGGGTCAGGAACACTGAAGCTTTCTTT. This encodes CASSAQIRVRNTEAFF.

The rearrangement joins TRBV6-1 to TRBJ2-7; 8 bases map to TRBD2. CDR1 is MNHNS and CDR2 is SASEGT in the germline V gene. Trimming at V came to 6 bases and at J to 5 bases, leaving 6 bases not matched to a gene. There are 13 residues in the CDR3. In DNA form, the CDR3 reads TGTGCCAGCAGACCGGGACTAGTAGACGAGCAGTACTTC. This translates into CASRPGLVDEQYF.

J is TRBJ1-6 and V is TRBV10-2; D uncertain. V lost 4 bases to trimming and J lost 2 bases, with 12 bases between them. This CDR3 contains 16 residues. Germline values: CDR1 WSHSY, CDR2 SAAADI. CDR3 nucleotides: TGCGCCAGCAGTGGGAACCTGGGCACCTATAATTCACCCCTCCACTTT. It translates to CASSGNLGTYNSPLHF.

The rearrangement joins TRBV19 to TRBJ1-2, with D possibly TRBD1 on 5 matching bases. CDR1 and CDR2 from the germline V gene are LNHDA and SQIVND (reference sequence). There are 15 residues in the CDR3. Between the trimmed V and J ends, which lost 3 bases and 8 bases, there was a span of 19 bases. CDR3 bases: TGTGCCAGTAGTATTCTCCAGGGAGGTGATTCGGGCTACACCTTC. It is translated as CASSILQGGDSGYTF.

Here the CDR3 reads CASSTGQGVPYEQYF. CDR3 DNA: TGTGCCAGTAGCACGGGACAGGGGGTCCCCTACGAGCAGTACTTC. The chain combines TRBV19 with TRBJ2-7, with 11 bases lining up with TRBD1. V dropped 6 bases and J dropped 2; count of bases not matched to a gene: 6. The CDR3 has 15 amino acids. CDR1 LNHDA and CDR2 SQIVND come from the germline V gene (reference sequence).

V is TRBV5-1 and J is TRBJ2-7, with 11 bases fitting TRBD2. Germline trimming cut 4 bases from V and 0 bases from J; bases unmatched to any gene: 6. The CDR3 length is 16 residues. Germline assignment: CDR1 SGHRS and CDR2 YFSETQ. Written as DNA, the CDR3 is TGCGCCAGCAGCGTGACTAGCGGGACGAGCTCCTACGAGCAGTACTTC. It codes for CASSVTSGTSSYEQYF.

This chain links TRBV7-2 with TRBJ1-5, with D perhaps TRBD1 (6 bases). V was trimmed by 5 bases and J by 0 bases, leaving 8 bases between them. The CDR3 extends over 14 amino acids. Germline V lookup: CDR1 SGHTA, CDR2 FQGNSA. CDR3 in amino acids: CASSLQGSNQPQHF. DNA of the CDR3: TGTGCCAGCAGCCTACAGGGTAGCAATCAGCCCCAGCATTTT.